The 8 T cell receptor beta chains below were found in one sample sequenced in a study of prognosis after radiotherapy for stage I lung cancer. The genomic DNA TCR beta CDR3 region underwent two rounds of multiplex PCR. Round one of PCR was performed, and it used primers specific to each TRBV and TRBJ gene. TCRdb independently ran MiXCR on the multiplex PCR reads; one entry per CDR3 protein. The sample has over 14,000 distinct CDR3 sequences; approximately 33% are singletons. The material sequenced was PBMCs, taken before or after stereotactic body radiation therapy (not recorded which). The receptors were sampled from a donor aged 50 or older with non-small cell lung cancer.

At least ten counts were recorded for this clonotype. CDR3 protein: CSAQGLAGQQYF. The CDR3 DNA reads as TGCAGCGCCCAGGGACTAGCGGGACAGCAGTACTTC. The chain employs TRBV29-1 and TRBJ2-7; 13 bases are a match to TRBD2. The CDR3 has 12 amino acids. V dropped 7 bases and J dropped 8; count of bases not matched to a gene: 5. Germline lookup yields CDR1 SQVTM and CDR2 ANQGSEA.

As regards this clonotype: One end of the junction does not line up with germline, which may come from a read error. V gene TRBV14 combines with J gene TRBJ1-2; D possibly corresponds to TRBD1 (6 bases). Looked up from germline, CDR1 is SGHDN and CDR2 is FVKESK. The CDR3 consists of 14 residues. CDR3 DNA sequence: TGTGCCAGCAGACAAGTACAGGGCCCCCATGGCTACACCTTC. The encoded protein is CASRQVQGPHGYTF.

This clonotype was seen repeatedly, ten times or more. The chain has TRBV20-1 and TRBJ2-3; 9 nucleotides match TRBD2. This CDR3 has 15 residues. Trimming took 5 bases from V and 0 from J; bases not matched to a gene: 6. Germline V lookup: CDR1 DFQATT, CDR2 SNEGSKA (reference sequence). The CDR3 loop reads CSARNSGRSTDTQYF. CDR3 nucleotides: TGCAGTGCTCGGAACAGCGGGAGGAGCACAGATACGCAGTATTTT.

The sample holds many counts of this clonotype. The chain links TRBV11-1 to TRBJ2-5; 7 bases fit TRBD1. The V gene's germline CDR1 is SGHAT and CDR2 FQDESV (reference sequence). CDR3 length equals 11 residues. Trimming cost V 5 bases and J 11 bases; bases outside gene matches: 5. This CDR3 is CASSATGAQYF. For the CDR3, the DNA is TGTGCCAGCAGCGCAACAGGGGCTCAGTACTTC.

This clonotype is labeled medium-sized (0.01 to 0.1%). This chain links TRBV19 with TRBJ2-7; D is ambiguous. The CDR3 is 12 amino acids. Germline CDR1 and CDR2: LNHDA and SQIVND (reference sequence). The V and J ends lost 7 bases and 1 base respectively, with 8 bases between them. As DNA, the CDR3 is TGTGCCAGTATGTCGCAGTCCTACGAGCAGTACTTC. As protein: CASMSQSYEQYF.

The chain has TRBV20-1 and TRBJ2-2, with D unresolved. The germline CDR1 and CDR2 sequences are DFQATT and SNEGSKA (reference sequence). This CDR3 contains 15 residues. V was cut by 3 bases and J by 2 bases, with 13 bases left in between. The CDR3 loop is CSARRNRFNTGELFF. Here the CDR3 DNA reads TGCAGTGCTAGGAGGAACCGATTTAACACCGGGGAGCTGTTTTTT.

This clonotype was seen ten or more times. The rearrangement joins TRBV20-1 to TRBJ2-7; D remains unclear. There are 14 residues in the CDR3. Germline V gene sequence: CDR1 DFQATT, CDR2 SNEGSKA (reference sequence). Trimming cost V 3 bases and J 3 bases, with 15 bases left between them. The CDR3 DNA reads TGCAGTGCTAGCTTCCGCCCAAAGATCTACGAGCAGTACTTC. This gives the protein CSASFRPKIYEQYF.

This clonotype has ten or more counts. The rearrangement uses TRBV4-1 and TRBJ1-1; D may be TRBD1 (6 bases). The CDR3 sequence is 13 residues long. Deletions cut 5 bases from V and 4 bases from J, with 11 bases between. Germline CDR1 MGHRA, CDR2 YSYEKL. CDR3 protein: CASSAGVGTEAFF. CDR3 DNA: TGCGCCAGCAGCGCAGGGGTCGGCACTGAAGCTTTCTTT.